The 21 T cell receptor beta chains given below trace back to one sample, sequenced in a study of OX40 agonist ivuxolimab in advanced cancers. Generated by immunoSEQ multiplex PCR, the TCRdb table keeps only in-frame clones and is missing some. The table records around 73,000 clones, 70% to 90% of them present only once. Specimen: CD4+ or CD8+ T cells sorted from blood, collected in a trial of the OX40 agonist ivuxolimab. These TCRs come from an adult with an advanced solid tumor such as melanoma, head and neck, liver or kidney cancer.

This chain links TRBV19 with TRBJ2-7; 9 bases agree with TRBD1. The V gene end was trimmed by 3 bases and the J gene end by 3 bases; junction bases not matched to a gene: 3. Germline CDR1 LNHDA, CDR2 SQIVND (reference sequence). The CDR3 contains 14 residues. The CDR3 coding sequence is TGTGCCAGTAGTATGAAGACAGGGGGCTACGAGCAGTACTTC. This sequence encodes CASSMKTGGYEQYF. Looking up the rest from reference TRBV19 and TRBJ2-7 gives the full variable domain: DGGITQSPKYLFRKEGQNVTLSCEQNLNHDAMYWYRQDPGQGLRLIYYSQIVNDFQKGDIAEGYSVSREKKESFPLTVTSAQKNPTAFYLCASSMKTGGYEQYFGPGTRLTVT.

The V and J genes are TRBV4-1 and TRBJ2-5; 11 positions agree with TRBD1. V gave up 0 bases and J gave up 10 bases; unmatched junction bases: 7. Germline V gene sequence: CDR1 MGHRA, CDR2 YSYEKL. The length of the CDR3 is 15 residues. This CDR3 reads CASSQDGTGGVNQYF. As DNA, the CDR3 is TGCGCCAGCAGCCAAGATGGGACAGGGGGAGTAAACCAGTACTTC.

The chain employs TRBV2 and TRBJ2-7; 8 nucleotides align to TRBD1. Germline V gene sequence: CDR1 SNHLY, CDR2 FYNNEI. J lost 4 bases, V lost 3 bases, and 8 bases had no gene match. The CDR3 has 15 amino acids. CDR3 nucleotide sequence: TGTGCCAGCAGTGACCTCCAGGGGGCGGGGTACGAGCAGTACTTC. Protein: CASSDLQGAGYEQYF.

Note on this clone: The junction shows a germline mismatch at one end, possibly a read error. The chain employs TRBV19 and TRBJ1-2, with D unclear. The CDR3 is 14 residues long. Germline V gene sequence: CDR1 LNHDA, CDR2 SQIVND (reference sequence). In nucleotides, the CDR3 is TGTGCCTGTAGTATTAGCGGGTCCGGCTATGGCTACACCTTC. It encodes CACSISGSGYGYTF.

This clone appeared once. The chain employs TRBV28 and TRBJ2-6; 10 bases are a match to TRBD1. Trimming removed 4 bases from V and 2 bases from J; junction bases left unmatched: 5. Per germline, CDR1 MDHEN and CDR2 SYDVKM. This CDR3 spans 17 amino acids. The CDR3 DNA reads TGTGCCAGCAGTTCCGGACAGGGGGACACTGGGGCCAACGTCCTGACTTTC. Its protein product is CASSSGQGDTGANVLTF.

The gene calls are TRBV5-1 and TRBJ2-7; TRBD2 matches at 11 bases. Unmatched junction bases numbered 7, after V lost 4 bases and J lost 4 bases. Germline V gene lookup returns CDR1 SGHRS and CDR2 YFSETQ. CDR3 length equals 15 residues. CDR3 region: CASSLNLAGGYEQYF. The CDR3 coding sequence is TGCGCCAGCAGCCTGAACCTAGCGGGGGGATACGAGCAGTACTTC. The whole variable domain, remainder taken from reference TRBV5-1 and TRBJ2-7, is KAGVTQTPRYLIKTRGQQVTLSCSPISGHRSVSWYQQTPGQGLQFLFEYFSETQRNKGNFPGRFSGRQFSNSRSEMNVSTLELGDSALYLCASSLNLAGGYEQYFGPGTRLTVT.

In the case of this clone: The germline gene is not matched at one end of the junction; a read error may be the cause. The chain combines TRBV7-7 with TRBJ2-1; 7 bases are a match to TRBD2. Germline loops: CDR1 SSHAT, CDR2 FNYEAQ (reference sequence). The CDR3 totals 16 residues. CDR3 in DNA: TGTGCTAGCAGCTTAGGGGCGGGAGTAAGCTACAATGAGCAGTTCTTC. Protein sequence: CASSLGAGVSYNEQFF.

The chain has TRBV5-4 and TRBJ2-1; 15 bases line up with TRBD2. The CDR3 loop spans 15 amino acids. Germline CDR1 and CDR2: SGHNT and YYREEE (reference sequence). J lost 7 bases, V lost 3 bases, and 2 bases had no gene match. CDR3 DNA sequence: TGTGCCAGCAGCTGGGGACTAGCGGGAGGAAATGAGCAGTTCTTC. Amino acid sequence: CASSWGLAGGNEQFF.

V and J are TRBV19 and TRBJ1-2; D ambiguous. The CDR3 totals 13 residues. Germline V gives CDR1 LNHDA, CDR2 SQIVND (reference sequence). V lost 4 bases and J lost 0, with 6 bases in between. The CDR3 sequence is CASSKGTNYGYTF. The CDR3 nucleotides are TGTGCCAGTAGTAAGGGAACTAACTATGGCTACACCTTC.

The chain carries TRBV5-1 and TRBJ1-3; D is perhaps TRBD1 (5 bases). V was pared by 5 bases and J by 0 bases, with 12 bases between. The germline gives CDR1 SGHRS, CDR2 YFSETQ. The CDR3 sequence is 15 residues long. CDR3 region: CASSTGEYSGNTIYF. DNA for the CDR3: TGCGCCAGCAGTACGGGGGAGTACTCTGGAAACACCATATATTTT.

This rearrangement joins TRBV6-1 to TRBJ1-1; D might be TRBD1 (5 bases). Per the germline V gene, CDR1 is MNHNS and CDR2 is SASEGT. The V end was cut by 0 bases, the J end by 7 bases, with 12 bases between. This CDR3 is built from 14 residues. CDR3 nucleotide sequence: TGTGCCAGCAGTGAAGCGGAGGGGATAGGTGAAGCTTTCTTT. Translating gives CASSEAEGIGEAFF.

The chain is built from TRBV5-1 and TRBJ2-1; 7 bases line up with TRBD2. V lost 1 base and J lost 7; bases outside the gene matches: 8. The CDR3 covers 15 residues. CDR1 is SGHRS, CDR2 YFSETQ, per germline. The CDR3 loop reads CASSLFRTSSNEQFF. As DNA, the CDR3 is TGCGCCAGCAGCTTGTTCCGGACTAGTTCGAATGAGCAGTTCTTC.

The chain carries TRBV12-5 and TRBJ1-1; D perhaps matches TRBD1 (6 bases). Germline V gives CDR1 LGHNT, CDR2 FRNRAP. Trimming stripped 5 bases from V and 5 bases from J, with 15 bases between. The CDR3 totals 14 residues. CDR3 protein: CASGITQGGTEAFF. The CDR3 DNA is TGTGCTAGTGGTATCACACAGGGAGGGACTGAAGCTTTCTTT.

CDR3 DNA: TGTGCCAGCAGTCTAACCGGGGGGCAGACCTATGGCTACACCTTC. Translation: CASSLTGGQTYGYTF. The chain uses TRBV6-5 and TRBJ1-2, with D perhaps TRBD1 (6 bases). V shed 5 bases and J shed 4 bases, with 17 bases lying between them. Germline CDR1 MNHEY, CDR2 SVGAGI. This CDR3 is built from 15 residues.

The chain uses TRBV11-2 and TRBJ2-7; D is possibly TRBD1 (5 bases). This CDR3 comprises 14 residues. From germline, CDR1 is SGHAT and CDR2 FQNNGV. V was trimmed by 5 bases and J by 0 bases, leaving 11 bases between them. The CDR3: CASSKRGNSYEQYF. The CDR3 bases are TGTGCCAGCAGCAAAAGGGGCAACTCCTACGAGCAGTACTTC.

The J gene is TRBJ1-4, the V gene TRBV18; D unclear. The CDR3 runs 13 residues. Trimming pared 4 bases from V and 1 base from J, leaving 4 bases between. CDR1 is KGHSH and CDR2 is LQKENI in the germline V gene. This CDR3 reads CASSQGTNEKLFF. CDR3 sequence (DNA): TGTGCCAGCTCACAGGGAACTAATGAAAAACTGTTTTTT.

The gene calls are TRBV27 and TRBJ1-2; unclear D gene. V was shortened by 0 bases and J by 5 bases, with 10 bases between the two germline ends. The CDR3 runs to 14 residues. Germline V gene sequence: CDR1 MNHEY, CDR2 SMNVEV (reference sequence). In nucleotides, the CDR3 is TGTGCCAGCAGTTTATCAGGCAGGACTTATGGCTACACCTTC. It yields the protein CASSLSGRTYGYTF.

The chain has TRBV4-1 and TRBJ2-7; TRBD2 matches 10 bases. The CDR3 runs 15 residues. Germline-derived CDR1 and CDR2 are MGHRA and YSYEKL. V shed 3 bases and J 3 bases; nucleotides not matched to a gene: 5. CDR3 sequence reads: CASSQLGLAIYEQYF. Here the CDR3 DNA reads TGCGCCAGCAGCCAGTTGGGACTAGCGATCTACGAGCAGTACTTC.

The chain combines TRBV19 with TRBJ2-2; D is undetermined. The CDR3 sequence is 14 residues long. The germline CDR1 and CDR2 sequences are LNHDA and SQIVND (reference sequence). The ends were cut back, 3 bases at V and 1 base at J, with 6 bases in the middle. In DNA form, the CDR3 reads TGTGCCAGTAGTATGGGGTGGAACACCGGGGAGCTGTTTTTT. It encodes CASSMGWNTGELFF.

The CDR3 DNA reads TGTGCCATCAGTGAGGCGGCTAGCGGGAGGCCTTACGAGCAGTACTTC. Its protein is CAISEAASGRPYEQYF. V gene TRBV10-3 combines with J gene TRBJ2-5, with 11 bases that match TRBD2. The DNA end is a closer match to TRBJ2-7, so the J assignment may be wrong. The germline gives CDR1 ENHRY, CDR2 SYGVKD. The CDR3 extends over 16 amino acids.

The chain carries TRBV6-1 and TRBJ2-3; D is possibly TRBD2 (6 bases). Germline CDR1 and CDR2: MNHNS and SASEGT. Trimming shortened V by 2 bases and J by 5 bases, and 11 bases separated the two germline ends. CDR3 size: 14 residues. The CDR3: CASSEQTRGDTQYF. CDR3 DNA sequence: TGTGCCAGCAGTGAACAGACTAGAGGAGATACGCAGTATTTT.